The sequence of this T cell receptor beta chain was determined in a study of T cell responses to AZD1222 COVID-19 vaccine. Whole-study results and caveats: Following two doses of AZD1222, Spike-specific TCR breadth and depth rose. Unmutated variant regions reportedly attract nearly half of all spike-specific TCRs. After the peak T cell response, and only then, were repertoires sampled. Only a handful of people who got AZD1222 tested seropositive at baseline.

In the case of this clone: Its antigen is not identified.

Per the germline V gene, CDR1 is LGHNA and CDR2 is YSLEER. The V segment lost 1 base and the J segment 3 bases; nucleotides outside the gene matches: 7. This CDR3 spans 16 amino acids. TCRdb's table, derived via immunoSEQ multiplex PCR, lists solely in-frame clones and lacks some. The sample lists 100,000 to 150,000 clones; approximately 88% were seen once. The V call is TRBV4-3, the J call TRBJ2-3; 7 positions agree with TRBD1. This clonotype originated in an adult in good health. The source was peripheral blood, collected on day 0 of AZD1222 vaccination. In nucleotides, the CDR3 is TGCGCCAGCAGCCAAGCCCACAGGGGTCGGACAGATACGCAGTATTTT. It yields the protein CASSQAHRGRTDTQYF.